Listed below are T cell receptor beta chains from one sample, sequenced in a study of cytomegalovirus exposure and HLA in healthy donors. Sequenced by immunoSEQ multiplex PCR; TCRdb stores in-frame clones only, minus some. The table has over 150,000 clones, 70% to 80% seen once. Sequences were obtained from PBMCs. The receptors stem from a man between 60 and 75 years old in good health and CMV-seronegative. Each CDR3 is given with its conserved first and last residue.

V,length,J,CDR3
TRBV18,15,TRBJ1-2,CASSPQAGGRNGYTF
TRBV7-9,15,TRBJ1-2,CSSSSTGGRKAGYTF
TRBV27,14,TRBJ1-1,CASSLVGRQGEAFF
TRBV28,14,TRBJ1-2,CASSLLSPNYGYTF
TRBV4-3,16,TRBJ2-2,CASSQEPHSNTGELFF
TRBV7-2,15,TRBJ2-2,CASSLETVNTGELFF
TRBV2,13,TRBJ2-7,CASKTTGGSEQYF
TRBV4-3,20,TRBJ2-7,CASSRPTGQCQPGQTYEQYF
TRBV18,14,TRBJ2-1,CASFTGGTYNEQFF
TRBV7-8,15,TRBJ1-1,CASSLGVHLNTEAFF
TRBV15,14,-,CATSRDRTYYEQYF
TRBV28,15,TRBJ1-3,CASSLTDRAGNTIYF
TRBV28,17,TRBJ1-4,CASSLLHRVVAGEKLFF
TRBV19,12,TRBJ2-7,CASSTDSFGQYF
TRBV7-2,15,TRBJ2-1,CASSSTGTAYNEQFF
TRBV6-1,15,TRBJ1-2,CASIQTGGSGYGYTF
TRBV7-2,16,TRBJ2-5,CASSLIAAGAGETQYF
TRBV19,13,TRBJ2-5,CASSTGARETQYF
TRBV4-2,15,TRBJ2-1,CASSPLAGGYNEQFF
TRBV6-1,18,TRBJ2-1,CASSESSGGALSYNEQFF
TRBV4-2,18,TRBJ1-6,CASSQLGGRLVHNSPLHF
TRBV6-6,13,TRBJ1-6,CASSYSVSSPLHF
TRBV10-1,15,TRBJ2-5,CASSSIQGGQETQYF
TRBV6-5,16,TRBJ2-2,CASSYTVQGASGELFF
TRBV6-4,13,TRBJ2-2,CASSGGNTGELFF
TRBV6-5,15,TRBJ1-5,CASSLGGGLNQPQHF
TRBV28,14,TRBJ1-3,CASYRGQAGNTIYF
TRBV5-1,15,TRBJ2-1,CASSAGTNGNNEQFF
TRBV7-6,17,TRBJ2-2,CASSLGGTGANTGELFF
TRBV10-3,15,TRBJ1-1,CAISPGVGQGIQAFF
TRBV6-5,13,TRBJ1-4,CASGGQGPEKLFF
TRBV28,15,TRBJ1-4,CASSFYGHANEKLFF
TRBV7-2,17,TRBJ2-1,CASSRTNSGRRNNEQFF
TRBV14,18,TRBJ2-2,CASSPLVGLAGLTGELFF
TRBV19,20,TRBJ2-4,CASSIVGGSANKIGKNIQYF
TRBV7-2,16,TRBJ2-7,CASSLATGVISYEQYF
TRBV4-3,17,TRBJ1-3,CASSQSPFGTSGNTIYF
TRBV7-2,13,TRBJ2-2,CASSPTGTGELFF
TRBV5-4,16,TRBJ2-1,CASSPGGTGFHNEQFF
TRBV27,15,TRBJ2-1,CASSPPSGPYNEQFF
TRBV7-7,20,TRBJ1-6,CASSGHNLTGAGVLNSPLHF
TRBV12-2,16,TRBJ1-4,CASRLAAGATNEKLFF
TRBV30,16,TRBJ1-3,CAWSVIRGIPGNTIYF
TRBV9,17,TRBJ1-3,CASSVGTSGNSGNTIYF
TRBV7-9,12,TRBJ1-2,CASSREAYGYTF
TRBV9,14,TRBJ2-3,CASSGGISTDTQYF
TRBV5-1,18,TRBJ2-2,CASSSGVGGSGGTGELFF
TRBV7-9,15,TRBJ2-7,CSSSGGAGSFYEQYF
TRBV28,14,TRBJ2-7,CASGRDRVPYEQYF
TRBV10-3,17,TRBJ2-1,CAISDESSPAAGYEQFF
TRBV19,14,TRBJ1-1,CASSSTGEGTEAFF
TRBV7-2,18,TRBJ1-3,CASSPRFGLRYSGNTIYF
TRBV4-1,16,TRBJ1-4,CASSRLGADSYEKLFF
TRBV29-1,13,TRBJ1-3,CSVDSGGGNTIYF
TRBV7-6,16,TRBJ2-7,CASSLRQGELPYEQYF
TRBV4-3,16,TRBJ1-2,CASSQVVRGFGYGYTF
TRBV7-9,15,TRBJ1-4,CASSLGDATNEKLFF